Described below is a single T cell receptor (beta chain) sequence and its context. Its antigen remains unknown. This CDR3 has 15 amino acids. Per germline, CDR1 MDHEN and CDR2 SYDVKM. This specimen comes from a study of CXCR3-negative and CXCR3-positive naive CD8 T cells. Study-level points and caveats: A higher hydrophobicity marked the TRB CDR3s of CXCR3-positive naive cells versus CXCR3-negative naive cells.

UMI-labeled 5' RACE yielded the TRB cDNA libraries. TCRdb reanalyzed the 5' RACE reads and collapses them to one entry per CDR3 protein, without DNA. This specimen shows tens of thousands of distinct CDR3 sequences; the ten leading clones hold 0.8% to 0.85%. The receptor was derived from a human donor in good health. Some clones in this sample may be carry-over from other donors' samples. The rearrangement uses TRBV28 and TRBJ2-3; TCRdb's D call, TRBD1, is unchecked because there is no DNA. Sequenced input: naive CXCR3+ CD8+ T cells from blood. Stated subset: CD45RO-CCR7+CD27+CD95- naive CD8+ T cells expressing CXCR3 (TNR3+). The CDR3 protein is CASSLGDHSTDTQYF.